A few counts support the clone carrying this TCR beta chain. Its target is unknown. Looked up from germline, CDR1 is KGHSH and CDR2 is LQKENI. This CDR3 comprises 14 residues. V lost 0 bases, J lost 5 bases, and 3 bases stayed unmatched. Time point specified: week 47, end of study. Each vaccine dose was 300 ug of mutant IDH1 20-mer peptide, with topical imiquimod. Data came from immunoSEQ multiplex PCR; TCRdb stores just in-frame clones and leaves some out. The sample has more than 50,000 clones; 65% are singletons. These data originate in a study of a mutant IDH1 vaccine in newly diagnosed glioma. As for the study in general: Vaccine dosing followed radiotherapy by 4-6 weeks, or accompanied temozolomide cycles. Patients previously underwent radiotherapy, temozolomide, or both, and most underwent both. Study-level findings and limits: Shifts in the top peripheral T cell clonotypes seemed unrelated to pseudoprogression.

Here the sequenced sample was peripheral blood mononuclear cells (PBMCs), taken from a glioma patient whose treatment included an IDH1 peptide vaccine. This sequence originates from a man aged 40-49 years with glioma. Some clones in this sample may be carry-over from other donors' samples. The rearrangement links TRBV18 to TRBJ2-7, with TRBD1 matching over 8 bases. This CDR3 is CASSPPAGGHEQYF. The CDR3, as DNA: TGTGCCAGCTCACCACCGGCAGGGGGCCACGAGCAGTACTTC.